What follows are 18 T cell receptor beta chains derived from one specimen sequenced in a study of OX40 agonist ivuxolimab in advanced cancers. Profiled with immunoSEQ multiplex PCR; TCRdb holds only in-frame clones, not every one. The sample shows 60,000 to 75,000 clones, roughly nine tenths of them seen only once. The material sequenced was CD4+ or CD8+ T cells sorted from blood, taken in a trial of the OX40 agonist ivuxolimab. These receptors were obtained from an adult with an advanced solid tumor such as melanoma, head and neck, liver or kidney cancer.

This chain links TRBV19 with TRBJ2-7; the match to TRBD1 covers 8 bases. The CDR3 covers 16 residues. Trimming removed 4 bases from V and 3 bases from J; junction bases left unmatched: 11. Germline V gene data show CDR1 as LNHDA and CDR2 as SQIVND (reference sequence). The DNA for the CDR3 is TGTGCCAGTAGTAAAATCCCCCCGGACAGGGTCTACGAGCAGTACTTC. Its protein is CASSKIPPDRVYEQYF.

The gene calls are TRBV11-2 and TRBJ2-7; 12 nucleotides agree with TRBD2. Germline V gene sequence: CDR1 SGHAT, CDR2 FQNNGV. Unmatched junction bases numbered 9, after V lost 3 bases and J lost 6 bases. This CDR3 spans 16 amino acids. For the CDR3, the DNA is TGTGCCAGCAGCTTGGGAACTAGCGGGAGGTTCACCGAGCAGTACTTC. Translation gives CASSLGTSGRFTEQYF.

This clone was counted between two and nine times. V usage is TRBV10-3 and J usage is TRBJ1-1, with D maybe TRBD1 (5 bases). V lost 4 bases and J 1 base, leaving 10 bases between the germline ends. The CDR3 sequence is 14 residues long. Germline CDR1 reads ENHRY; CDR2 reads SYGVKD. The CDR3 nucleotides read TGTGCCATCAGTGCTCAGGGAACGAACACTGAAGCTTTCTTT. Translated: CAISAQGTNTEAFF.

This chain uses TRBV7-9 with TRBJ1-2; D not resolved. The CDR3 has 14 amino acids. Trimming took 5 bases from V and 0 from J, leaving 10 bases between them. In germline, CDR1 is SEHNR, CDR2 FQNEAQ (reference sequence). The CDR3 sequence is CASSPTESNYGYTF. DNA of the CDR3: TGTGCCAGCAGCCCTACCGAGTCTAACTATGGCTACACCTTC.

This rearrangement joins TRBV5-1 to TRBJ2-4, with 9 nucleotides matching TRBD1. The CDR3 consists of 15 residues. With V trimmed by 4 bases and J by 6 bases, 8 bases remained unmatched. Germline CDR1 reads SGHRS; CDR2 reads YFSETQ. CDR3 in amino acids: CASSTGQGTSNIQYF. The CDR3, as DNA: TGCGCCAGCAGCACAGGACAGGGGACATCAAACATTCAGTACTTC.

The J gene is TRBJ2-3, the V gene TRBV4-2; D unresolved. The CDR3 is 13 residues long. The germline CDR1 and CDR2 sequences are LGHNA and YNFKEQ. The V end was cut by 0 bases, the J end by 4 bases, with 5 bases between. The CDR3 bases are TGTGCCAGCAGCCAAGATATAGCAGATACGCAGTATTTT. Its protein product is CASSQDIADTQYF.

Note on this clone: Germline is not matched at one junction end, which may reflect a read error. This chain links TRBV15 with TRBJ1-6, with D tentatively TRBD1 (5 bases). The CDR3 sequence is 13 residues long. CDR1 and CDR2 (germline): LNHNV, YYDKDF (reference sequence). CDR3 amino acids: CATSRDAGAQICF. CDR3 coding DNA: TGTGCCACCAGCAGAGATGCCGGGGCCCAAATTTGCTTT.

The rearrangement joins TRBV4-3 to TRBJ2-7; a possible D gene is TRBD2 (6 bases). CDR1 and CDR2 from the germline V gene are LGHNA and YSLEER. V lost 3 bases, J lost 0 bases, and 12 bases lay in between. The CDR3 runs to 15 residues. This CDR3 is CASSQITGVSYEQYF. The CDR3 coding sequence is TGCGCCAGCAGCCAGATAACGGGGGTCTCCTACGAGCAGTACTTC.

This clone turned up a few times. The chain couples TRBV4-3 to TRBJ1-2; 7 nucleotides align to TRBD1. J was trimmed by 1 base and V by 1 base; bases with no gene match: 3. This CDR3 comprises 15 residues. Germline V gene data show CDR1 as LGHNA and CDR2 as YSLEER. CDR3 sequence (DNA): TGCGCCAGCAGCCAAGTAAGGGACAGTAACTATGGCTACACCTTC. This sequence encodes CASSQVRDSNYGYTF.

The chain combines TRBV7-9 with TRBJ1-5; no definite D call. Germline CDR1 is SEHNR and CDR2 is FQNEAQ (reference sequence). V shed 1 base and J shed 3 bases, with 19 bases lying between them. This CDR3 region has 18 residues. The CDR3 reads CASSLGLSGLEDNQPQHF. The DNA of the CDR3 is TGTGCCAGCAGCTTAGGGCTCTCCGGTCTTGAGGACAATCAGCCCCAGCATTTT.

This chain links TRBV28 with TRBJ2-7; TRBD1 matches at 7 bases. The trim removed 4 bases at V and 3 bases at J, leaving 12 bases unmatched. The V gene's germline CDR1 is MDHEN and CDR2 SYDVKM. The CDR3 is 16 residues long. CDR3 amino acids: CASSSRTGTELYEQYF. CDR3 DNA: TGTGCCAGCAGTTCTAGGACCGGGACAGAACTCTACGAGCAGTACTTC.

The chain is built from TRBV6-5 and TRBJ2-7; D may be TRBD2 (5 bases). V was cut by 5 bases and J by 2 bases, with 16 bases left in between. Germline CDR1 is MNHEY and CDR2 is SVGAGI. This CDR3 is built from 15 residues. The CDR3: CASSQPYEGTYEQYF. The CDR3 DNA reads TGTGCCAGCAGTCAGCCGTACGAGGGCACCTACGAGCAGTACTTC.

The chain carries TRBV4-1 and TRBJ2-7; no clear D gene. The CDR3 is 15 amino acids. Trimming took off 5 bases at V and 5 bases at J, with 19 bases between the two ends. The V gene's germline CDR1 is MGHRA and CDR2 YSYEKL. The CDR3 spells CASSSEEVGVDEQYF. The CDR3 coding sequence is TGCGCCAGCAGCAGCGAAGAGGTAGGAGTGGACGAGCAGTACTTC.

The table lists this clone with a count of one. The V call is TRBV29-1, the J call TRBJ2-7, with 7 bases fitting TRBD1. J lost 0 bases, V lost 5 bases, and 4 bases had no gene match. From germline, CDR1 is SQVTM and CDR2 ANQGSEA. CDR3 size: 13 residues. The CDR3: CSVQGTVSYEQYF. The CDR3 bases are TGCAGCGTTCAAGGGACAGTCTCCTACGAGCAGTACTTC.

A word on this clone: At one of its ends the junction is not consistent with the germline gene, which may arise from a read error. The chain employs TRBV5-8 and TRBJ1-1; D is ambiguous. The germline CDR1 and CDR2 sequences are SGHTS and YDEGEE. CDR3 length equals 10 residues. The DNA for the CDR3 is TGTGCCAGCAGCTTGGCCATTGGGCTCTTT. Protein product: CASSLAIGLF.

This clone was counted only a few times. The chain employs TRBV9 and TRBJ1-1; D is undetermined. Germline-derived CDR1 and CDR2 are SGDLS and YYNGEE. V lost 3 bases to trimming and J lost 5 bases, with 11 bases between them. The CDR3 totals 13 residues. CDR3 coding DNA: TGTGCCAGCAGCGCAGCAAGCAGGACTGAAGCTTTCTTT. Translated: CASSAASRTEAFF.

This sequence joins TRBV27 and TRBJ2-6; D is undetermined. With 2 bases removed from V and 0 bases from J, the gap between germline ends came to 11 bases. CDR3 length: 17 residues. Germline V gives CDR1 MNHEY, CDR2 SMNVEV (reference sequence). CDR3 region: CASSLVPVSSGANVLTF. The CDR3 nucleotides are TGTGCCAGCAGTTTAGTTCCGGTAAGCTCTGGGGCCAACGTCCTGACTTTC. Supplemented by reference TRBV27 and TRBJ2-6, the full variable domain reads EAQVTQNPRYLITVTGKKLTVTCSQNMNHEYMSWYRQDPGLGLRQIYYSMNVEVTDKGDVPEGYKVSRKEKRNFPLILESPSPNQTSLYFCASSLVPVSSGANVLTFGAGSRLTVL.

The V and J genes are TRBV28 and TRBJ2-1, with 8 bases that match TRBD2. Germline lookup yields CDR1 MDHEN and CDR2 SYDVKM. CDR3 size: 15 residues. V gave up 6 bases and J gave up 3 bases; unmatched junction bases: 7. The CDR3 loop is CASSAGLAGYNEQFF. CDR3 in DNA: TGTGCCAGCAGCGCCGGGCTAGCGGGCTACAATGAGCAGTTCTTC.